These 20 T cell receptor beta chains were all obtained from the same sample, sequenced in a study of naive CD8 T cells in extremely preterm neonates. Using immunoSEQ multiplex PCR, the repertoire was profiled, and TCRdb retains in-frame clones only, with some absent. Among roughly 5,000 clones, approximately 98% were seen once, and the ten largest hold around 0.5%. The sample consisted of naive CD8+ T cells from blood. These receptors were collected from a human donor in good health.

The V and J genes are TRBV15 and TRBJ2-1, with unresolved D. The CDR3 loop spans 13 amino acids. The germline V gene has CDR1 LNHNV and CDR2 YYDKDF (reference sequence). Trimming shortened V by 2 bases and J by 10 bases, and 12 bases separated the two germline ends. The CDR3 is CATSRQQSREQFF. As DNA, the CDR3 is TGTGCCACCAGCAGACAGCAGTCCAGGGAGCAGTTCTTC.

The chain has TRBV14 and TRBJ2-7, with D unclear. Trimming pared 0 bases from V and 2 bases from J, leaving 5 bases between. CDR1 is SGHDN, CDR2 FVKESK, per germline. This CDR3 is 13 amino acids long. The CDR3 DNA is TGTGCCAGCAGCCAAGACGGTCCCTACGAGCAGTACTTC. The encoded protein is CASSQDGPYEQYF.

The V and J genes are TRBV2 and TRBJ1-5; the match to TRBD1 covers 7 bases. V lost 1 base and J lost 4; bases outside the gene matches: 1. From germline, CDR1 is SNHLY and CDR2 FYNNEI. CDR3 size: 14 residues. For the CDR3, the DNA is TGTGCCAGCAGTGAAGAACAGGGGAATCAGCCCCAGCATTTT. The encoded protein is CASSEEQGNQPQHF.

This chain connects TRBV10-3 to TRBJ2-2; 10 bases align to TRBD1. The junction had 4 bases not matched to a gene; V was cut back by 8 bases and J by 4 bases. The CDR3 has 14 residues. Per germline, CDR1 ENHRY and CDR2 SYGVKD. CDR3 sequence: CAISRQGATGELFF. The CDR3 DNA sequence: TGTGCCATCTCTAGACAGGGGGCCACCGGGGAGCTGTTTTTT.

The gene calls are TRBV9 and TRBJ2-3, with 10 bases lining up with TRBD2. The CDR3 is made up of 16 amino acids. Per germline, CDR1 SGDLS and CDR2 YYNGEE. Trimming cost V 4 bases and J 1 base; bases outside gene matches: 6. For the CDR3, the DNA is TGTGCCAGCAGCACAACTAGCGGGAAGGGCACAGATACGCAGTATTTT. Its protein is CASSTTSGKGTDTQYF.

The V call is TRBV27, the J call TRBJ2-3; 9 positions agree with TRBD2. Germline V CDR1 and CDR2: MNHEY, SMNVEV (reference sequence). This CDR3 has 16 amino acids. J gave up 2 bases and V 2 bases, and 5 bases lay outside the gene matches. The CDR3 nucleotides are TGTGCCAGCAGTTTAAGGCCTAGCGGGGCCACAGATACGCAGTATTTT. Its translation: CASSLRPSGATDTQYF.

The J gene is TRBJ2-7, the V gene TRBV9; 7 nucleotides align to TRBD2. Germline V gene lookup returns CDR1 SGDLS and CDR2 YYNGEE. The J segment lost 2 bases and the V segment lost 3 bases, leaving 5 bases of the junction unmatched. This CDR3 has 14 amino acids. The CDR3 DNA sequence: TGTGCCAGCAGCGCCAGCGGGGCGCCCTACGAGCAGTACTTC. Translated: CASSASGAPYEQYF.

This clone was seen only once. The V call is TRBV27, the J call TRBJ2-7, with 8 bases lining up with TRBD2. Germline CDR1 reads MNHEY; CDR2 reads SMNVEV (reference sequence). The trim removed 6 bases at V and 2 bases at J, leaving 9 bases unmatched. The CDR3 loop spans 15 amino acids. The CDR3 DNA sequence: TGTGCCAGCAGCCCCCCTAGCGGGCCGGCCTACGAGCAGTACTTC. It codes for CASSPPSGPAYEQYF.

The V and J genes are TRBV5-4 and TRBJ2-1; no reliable D call. The CDR3 consists of 11 residues. Germline values: CDR1 SGHNT, CDR2 YYREEE (reference sequence). Deletions cut 2 bases from V and 7 bases from J, with 4 bases between. The CDR3 sequence is CASSLSNEQFF. In DNA form, the CDR3 reads TGTGCCAGCAGCTTATCTAATGAGCAGTTCTTC.

This chain connects TRBV5-4 to TRBJ2-7; 12 nucleotides match TRBD1. CDR1 is SGHNT and CDR2 is YYREEE in the germline V gene (reference sequence). V shed 5 bases, J shed 7 bases, and the junction held 7 bases outside the gene matches. The CDR3 runs 14 residues. CDR3: CASRLGTGGGEQYF. The CDR3 region has the DNA TGTGCCAGCAGGTTAGGGACAGGGGGCGGGGAGCAGTACTTC.

The J gene is TRBJ2-2, the V gene TRBV2, with D perhaps matching TRBD1 (5 bases). This CDR3 comprises 16 residues. The germline V gene encodes CDR1 SNHLY and CDR2 FYNNEI. Deletions cut 2 bases from V and 0 bases from J, with 10 bases between. For the CDR3, the DNA is TGTGCCAGCAGTGAATGGAAGGGGCCGAACACCGGGGAGCTGTTTTTT. This sequence encodes CASSEWKGPNTGELFF.

The chain employs TRBV5-1 and TRBJ2-5; TRBD1 matches 7 bases. Judging by the DNA end, TRBJ2-7 fits better; the J call may be wrong. CDR1 and CDR2 (germline): SGHRS, YFSETQ. The CDR3 runs to 13 residues. CDR3 bases: TGCGCCAGCAGCCCGGGGACAGCCTACGAGCAGTACTTC. Translating it yields CASSPGTAYEQYF.

The chain links TRBV27 to TRBJ2-7; weak D call: TRBD1 (5 bases). Germline values: CDR1 MNHEY, CDR2 SMNVEV (reference sequence). Trimming removed 3 bases at V and 5 bases at J, with 17 bases between. This CDR3 has 15 residues. The DNA for the CDR3 is TGTGCCAGCAGTTTGAGACAGACCCGGGCCCACGAGCAGTACTTC. The encoded protein is CASSLRQTRAHEQYF.

This rearrangement joins TRBV27 to TRBJ2-2; tentative D call: TRBD1 (5 bases). V was cut by 6 bases and J by 5 bases, with 13 bases left in between. The CDR3 is 14 residues long. Germline CDR1 is MNHEY and CDR2 is SMNVEV (reference sequence). CDR3 region: CASRMAGWTGELFF. The CDR3 bases are TGTGCCAGCAGGATGGCAGGGTGGACCGGGGAGCTGTTTTTT.

The chain carries TRBV5-1 and TRBJ2-1; 9 positions agree with TRBD2. Germline CDR1 reads SGHRS; CDR2 reads YFSETQ. The CDR3 has 13 amino acids. J gave up 8 bases and V 5 bases, and 5 bases lay outside the gene matches. The CDR3: CASRPSGIDEQFF. The CDR3 DNA reads as TGCGCCAGCAGACCTAGCGGGATCGATGAGCAGTTCTTC.

This clone was observed a single time. This chain joins TRBV7-3 and TRBJ2-3, with TRBD1 as a possible D gene (5 bases). The CDR3 length is 15 residues. V was shortened by 5 bases and J by 5 bases, with 17 bases between the two germline ends. Germline CDR1 is SGHTA and CDR2 is FQGTGA. The DNA for the CDR3 is TGTGCCAGCAGCCAAACGGCAGGGTCAATAGATACGCAGTATTTT. It is translated as CASSQTAGSIDTQYF.

The V and J genes are TRBV9 and TRBJ1-1; 11 bases map to TRBD1. CDR1 and CDR2 (germline): SGDLS, YYNGEE. The CDR3 contains 15 residues. Trimming cost V 3 bases and J 7 bases; bases outside gene matches: 8. In nucleotides, the CDR3 is TGTGCCAGCAGCGGAGGGACAGGGGGTTTATATGAAGCTTTCTTT. The encoded protein is CASSGGTGGLYEAFF.

V and J are TRBV5-5 and TRBJ2-3, with D perhaps matching TRBD2 (6 bases). The ends were cut back, 3 bases at V and 0 bases at J, with 17 bases in the middle. This CDR3 contains 17 residues. Germline V gene sequence: CDR1 SGHKS, CDR2 YYEKEE (reference sequence). The CDR3 DNA sequence: TGTGCCAGCAGCTCTACCGCGGACTATCTAAGCACAGATACGCAGTATTTT. Protein: CASSSTADYLSTDTQYF.

The chain recombines TRBV25-1 with TRBJ2-1; weak D call: TRBD2 (5 bases). Germline-derived CDR1 and CDR2 are MGHDK and SYGVNS. The V end lost 8 bases, the J end lost 7 bases, and 9 bases lay between the germline ends. The CDR3 has 11 amino acids. The CDR3 coding sequence is TGTGCCAGCGGAGGAGGTAATGAGCAGTTCTTC. Its translation is CASGGGNEQFF.

The chain couples TRBV13 to TRBJ2-1; tentatively, D is TRBD2 (5 bases). Trimming pared 4 bases from V and 11 bases from J, leaving 12 bases between. This CDR3 has 12 amino acids. Germline lookup yields CDR1 PRHDT and CDR2 FYEKMQ (reference sequence). Written as DNA, the CDR3 is TGTGCCAGCAGCTCCGGACGAGGGCAGCAGTTCTTC. Translated: CASSSGRGQQFF.